Below, 5 T cell receptor beta chains from the same sample are listed, as sequenced in a study of blood T cell repertoires in COVID-19. Sequencing used immunoSEQ multiplex PCR; TCRdb keeps in-frame clones, though not all of them. The table has 130,000 or so clones, 80% to 90% seen once; the top ten hold roughly 3.9%. Sequencing was done on a sample of peripheral blood. These receptors originate from a man in his fifties or sixties with COVID-19, enrolled during active disease.

This sequence joins TRBV27 and TRBJ2-7; the D gene is possibly TRBD2 (6 bases). CDR1 and CDR2 (germline): MNHEY, SMNVEV (reference sequence). V lost 3 bases and J 2 bases, leaving 14 bases between the germline ends. This CDR3 is 15 amino acids long. CDR3 bases: TGTGCCAGCAGTTTCAGGATGGGGGGTACCTACGAGCAGTACTTC. Translation: CASSFRMGGTYEQYF.

The chain carries TRBV23-1 and TRBJ1-1; D uncertain. TRBV23-1 is an ORF for which the function is uncertain. V lost 2 bases, J lost 2 bases, and 15 bases lay in between. CDR3 length: 16 residues. CDR3 DNA sequence: TGCGCCAGCAGTCAAGTTCGGGGTGGGGTTAACACTGAAGCTTTCTTT. Translating it yields CASSQVRGGVNTEAFF.

The chain combines TRBV19 with TRBJ2-5; 9 bases are a match to TRBD1. The CDR3 runs to 14 residues. V dropped 5 bases and J dropped 5; count of bases not matched to a gene: 6. The germline V gene has CDR1 LNHDA and CDR2 SQIVND (reference sequence). CDR3 loop: CASSPHRGHETQYF. The CDR3 DNA follows: TGTGCCAGTAGTCCACACAGGGGGCACGAGACCCAGTACTTC. Supplemented by reference TRBV19 and TRBJ2-5, the full variable domain reads DGGITQSPKYLFRKEGQNVTLSCEQNLNHDAMYWYRQDPGQGLRLIYYSQIVNDFQKGDIAEGYSVSREKKESFPLTVTSAQKNPTAFYLCASSPHRGHETQYFGPGTRLLVL.

The V and J genes are TRBV6-5 and TRBJ1-2; a possible D gene is TRBD1 (5 bases). Trimming left V 5 bases short and J 7 bases short, with 11 bases between. The CDR3 covers 12 residues. From germline, CDR1 is MNHEY and CDR2 SVGAGI. In DNA, the CDR3 is TGTGCCAGCAGTACTGACAGAGGTGGCTACACCTTC. Translated, it gives CASSTDRGGYTF.

This chain links TRBV3-1 (or the pseudogene TRBV3-2) with TRBJ2-5, with D possibly matching TRBD1 (5 bases). The CDR3 has 13 amino acids. Germline V gene sequence: CDR1 LGHDT, CDR2 YNNKEL (reference sequence). With 4 bases removed from V and 5 bases from J, the gap between germline ends came to 11 bases. CDR3 coding DNA: TGTGCCAGCAGCCTTTGGCCAGGGGAGACCCAGTACTTC. Translating it yields CASSLWPGETQYF.